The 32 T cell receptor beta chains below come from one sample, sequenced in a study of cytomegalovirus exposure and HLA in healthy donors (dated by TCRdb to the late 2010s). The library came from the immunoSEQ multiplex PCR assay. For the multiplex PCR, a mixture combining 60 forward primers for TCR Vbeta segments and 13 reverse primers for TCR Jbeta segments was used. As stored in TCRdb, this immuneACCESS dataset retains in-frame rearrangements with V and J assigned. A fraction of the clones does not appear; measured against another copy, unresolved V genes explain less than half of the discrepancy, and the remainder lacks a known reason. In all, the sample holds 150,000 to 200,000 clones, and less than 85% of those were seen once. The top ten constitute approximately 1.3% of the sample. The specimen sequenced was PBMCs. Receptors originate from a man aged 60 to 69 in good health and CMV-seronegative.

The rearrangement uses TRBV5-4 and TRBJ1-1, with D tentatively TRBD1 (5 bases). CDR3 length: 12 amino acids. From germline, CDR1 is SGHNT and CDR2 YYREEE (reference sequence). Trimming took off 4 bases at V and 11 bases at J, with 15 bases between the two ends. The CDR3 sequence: CASSPSGGEAFF. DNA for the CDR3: TGTGCCAGCAGCCCCTCCGGGGGGGAGGCTTTCTTT.

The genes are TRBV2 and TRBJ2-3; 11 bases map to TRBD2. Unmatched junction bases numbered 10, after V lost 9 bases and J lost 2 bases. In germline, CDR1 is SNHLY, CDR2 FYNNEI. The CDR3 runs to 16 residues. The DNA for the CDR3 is TGTGCCAGTCACCTCTGGACTAGCGGGCCCACAGATACGCAGTATTTT. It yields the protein CASHLWTSGPTDTQYF.

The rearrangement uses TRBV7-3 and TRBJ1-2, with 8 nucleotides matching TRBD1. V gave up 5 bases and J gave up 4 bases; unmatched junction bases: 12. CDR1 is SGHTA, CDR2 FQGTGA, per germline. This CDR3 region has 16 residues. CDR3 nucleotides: TGTGCCAGCAGCAAAGAGCCCGGGACAGGTCTCTATGGCTACACCTTC. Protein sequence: CASSKEPGTGLYGYTF.

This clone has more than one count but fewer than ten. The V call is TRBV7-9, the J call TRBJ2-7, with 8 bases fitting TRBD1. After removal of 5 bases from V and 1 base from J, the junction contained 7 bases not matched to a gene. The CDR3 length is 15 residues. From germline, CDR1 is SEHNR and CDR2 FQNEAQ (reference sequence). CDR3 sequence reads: CASSLQQGVSYEQYF. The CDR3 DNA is TGTGCCAGCAGCCTCCAACAGGGGGTATCCTACGAGCAGTACTTC. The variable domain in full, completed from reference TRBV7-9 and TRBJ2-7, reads DTGVSQNPRHKITKRGQNVTFRCDPISEHNRLYWYRQTLGQGPEFLTYFQNEAQLEKSRLLSDRFSAERPKGSFSTLEIQRTEQGDSAMYLCASSLQQGVSYEQYFGPGTRLTVT.

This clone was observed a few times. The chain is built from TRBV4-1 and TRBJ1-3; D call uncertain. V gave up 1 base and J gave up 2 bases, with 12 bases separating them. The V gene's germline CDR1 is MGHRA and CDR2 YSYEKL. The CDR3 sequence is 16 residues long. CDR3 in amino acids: CASSQAPSSAGNTIYF. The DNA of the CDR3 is TGCGCCAGCAGCCAAGCCCCTTCCTCAGCTGGAAACACCATATATTTT.

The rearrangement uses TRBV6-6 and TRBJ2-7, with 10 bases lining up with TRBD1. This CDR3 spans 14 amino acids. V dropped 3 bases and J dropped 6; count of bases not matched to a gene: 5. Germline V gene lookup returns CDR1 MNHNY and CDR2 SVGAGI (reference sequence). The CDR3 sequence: CASSYNRDRGEQYF. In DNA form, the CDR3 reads TGTGCCAGCAGTTATAACCGGGACAGGGGCGAGCAGTACTTC.

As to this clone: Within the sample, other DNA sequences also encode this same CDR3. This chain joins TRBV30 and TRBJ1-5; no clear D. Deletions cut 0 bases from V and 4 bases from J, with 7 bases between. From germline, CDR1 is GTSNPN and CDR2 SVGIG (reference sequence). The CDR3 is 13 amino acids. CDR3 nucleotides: TGTGCCTGGAGTGTCCGCGGTAATCAGCCCCAGCATTTT. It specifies CAWSVRGNQPQHF.

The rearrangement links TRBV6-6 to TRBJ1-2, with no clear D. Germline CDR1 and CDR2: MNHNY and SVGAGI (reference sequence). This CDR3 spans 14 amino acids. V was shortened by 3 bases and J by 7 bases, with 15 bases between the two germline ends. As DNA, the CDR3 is TGTGCCAGCAGTTATGAAGGGAGATACCGTGGCTACACCTTC. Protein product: CASSYEGRYRGYTF.

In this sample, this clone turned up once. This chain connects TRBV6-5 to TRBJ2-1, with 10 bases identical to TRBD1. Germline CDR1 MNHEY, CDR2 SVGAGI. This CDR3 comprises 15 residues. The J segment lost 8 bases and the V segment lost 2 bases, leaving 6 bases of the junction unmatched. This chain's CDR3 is CASSYPGQGRDEQFF. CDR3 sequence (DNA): TGTGCCAGCAGTTACCCGGGACAGGGGAGAGATGAGCAGTTCTTC.

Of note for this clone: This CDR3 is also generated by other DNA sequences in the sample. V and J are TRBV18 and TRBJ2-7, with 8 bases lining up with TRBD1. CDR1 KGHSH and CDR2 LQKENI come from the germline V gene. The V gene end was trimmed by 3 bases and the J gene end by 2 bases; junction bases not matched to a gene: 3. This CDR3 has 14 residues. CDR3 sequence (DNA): TGTGCCAGCTCACCCCCGGGACAGGCCTACGAGCAGTACTTC. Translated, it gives CASSPPGQAYEQYF. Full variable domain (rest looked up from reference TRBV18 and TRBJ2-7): NAGVMQNPRHLVRRRGQEARLRCSPMKGHSHVYWYRQLPEEGLKFMVYLQKENIIDESGMPKERFSAEFPKEGPSILRIQQVVRGDSAAYFCASSPPGQAYEQYFGPGTRLTVT.

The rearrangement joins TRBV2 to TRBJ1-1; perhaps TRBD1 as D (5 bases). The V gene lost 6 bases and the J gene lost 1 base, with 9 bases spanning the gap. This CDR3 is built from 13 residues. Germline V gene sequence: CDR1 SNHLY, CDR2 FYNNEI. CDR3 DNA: TGTGCCAGCAGCAAAGACAGGAACACTGAAGCTTTCTTT. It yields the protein CASSKDRNTEAFF.

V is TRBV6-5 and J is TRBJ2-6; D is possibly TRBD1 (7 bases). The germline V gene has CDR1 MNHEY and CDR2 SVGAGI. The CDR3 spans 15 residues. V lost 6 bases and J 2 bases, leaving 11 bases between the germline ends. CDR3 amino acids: CASRSGGTGANVLTF. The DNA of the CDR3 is TGTGCCAGCAGATCAGGGGGGACTGGGGCCAACGTCCTGACTTTC.

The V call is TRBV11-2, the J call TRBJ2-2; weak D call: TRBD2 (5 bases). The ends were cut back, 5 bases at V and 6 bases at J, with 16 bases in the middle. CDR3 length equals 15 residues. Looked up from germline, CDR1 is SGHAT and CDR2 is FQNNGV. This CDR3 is CASSLGGLAAGELFF. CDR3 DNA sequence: TGTGCCAGCAGCCTCGGTGGACTGGCCGCCGGGGAGCTGTTTTTT.

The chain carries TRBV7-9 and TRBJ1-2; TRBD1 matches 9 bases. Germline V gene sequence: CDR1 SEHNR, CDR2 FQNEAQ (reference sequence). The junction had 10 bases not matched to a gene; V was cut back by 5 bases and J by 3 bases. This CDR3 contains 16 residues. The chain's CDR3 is CASSRTGGVSDYGYTF. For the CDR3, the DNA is TGTGCCAGCAGCCGTACAGGGGGCGTCTCGGACTATGGCTACACCTTC.

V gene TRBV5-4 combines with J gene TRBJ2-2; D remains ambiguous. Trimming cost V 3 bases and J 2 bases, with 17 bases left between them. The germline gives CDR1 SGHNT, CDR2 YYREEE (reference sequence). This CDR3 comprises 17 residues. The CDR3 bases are TGTGCCAGCAGCTCCGGTGGTCCCCGATATAACACCGGGGAGCTGTTTTTT. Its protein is CASSSGGPRYNTGELFF.

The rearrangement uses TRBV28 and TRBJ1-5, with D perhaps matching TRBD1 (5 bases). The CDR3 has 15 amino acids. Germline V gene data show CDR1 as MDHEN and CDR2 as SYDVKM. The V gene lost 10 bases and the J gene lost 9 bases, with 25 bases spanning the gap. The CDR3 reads CAILPGGRGILPQHF. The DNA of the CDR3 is TGTGCCATCCTCCCCGGGGGACGGGGGATACTGCCCCAGCATTTT.

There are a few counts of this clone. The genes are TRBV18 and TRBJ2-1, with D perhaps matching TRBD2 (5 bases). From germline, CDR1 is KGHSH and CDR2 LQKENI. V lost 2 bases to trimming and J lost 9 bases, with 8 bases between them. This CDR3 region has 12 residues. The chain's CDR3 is CASSPIGGEQFF. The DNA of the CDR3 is TGTGCCAGCTCACCAATAGGAGGTGAGCAGTTCTTC. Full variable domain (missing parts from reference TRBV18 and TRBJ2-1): NAGVMQNPRHLVRRRGQEARLRCSPMKGHSHVYWYRQLPEEGLKFMVYLQKENIIDESGMPKERFSAEFPKEGPSILRIQQVVRGDSAAYFCASSPIGGEQFFGPGTRLTVL.

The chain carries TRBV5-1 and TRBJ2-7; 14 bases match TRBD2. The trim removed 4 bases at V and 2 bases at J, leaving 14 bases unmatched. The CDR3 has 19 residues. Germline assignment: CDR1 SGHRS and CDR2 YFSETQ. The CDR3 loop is CASSLGLAGGRPSAYEQYF. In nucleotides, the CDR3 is TGCGCCAGCAGCCTCGGACTAGCGGGGGGCCGGCCCTCTGCCTACGAGCAGTACTTC.

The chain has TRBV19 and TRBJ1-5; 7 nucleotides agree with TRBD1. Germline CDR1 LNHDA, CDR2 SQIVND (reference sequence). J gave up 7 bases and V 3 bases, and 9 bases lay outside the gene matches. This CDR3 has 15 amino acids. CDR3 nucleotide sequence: TGTGCCAGTAGTATCCAGGGGGGCCTCTGGCAGCCCCAGCATTTT. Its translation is CASSIQGGLWQPQHF.

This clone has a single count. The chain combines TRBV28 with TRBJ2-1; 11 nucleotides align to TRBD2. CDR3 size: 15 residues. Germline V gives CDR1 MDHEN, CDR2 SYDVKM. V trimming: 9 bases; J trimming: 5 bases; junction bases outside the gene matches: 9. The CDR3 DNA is TGTGCCAGTCACACTAGCGGGAGATCGAACAATGAGCAGTTCTTC. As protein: CASHTSGRSNNEQFF.

CDR3: CASSSRGRGGVYEQYF. The CDR3, as DNA: TGTGCCAGCAGCTCCCGGGGGCGAGGGGGCGTCTACGAGCAGTACTTC. The rearrangement links TRBV5-4 to TRBJ2-7; maybe TRBD1 (7 bases). Trimming removed 3 bases at V and 3 bases at J, with 19 bases between. The CDR3 loop spans 16 amino acids. CDR1 and CDR2 (germline): SGHNT, YYREEE (reference sequence).

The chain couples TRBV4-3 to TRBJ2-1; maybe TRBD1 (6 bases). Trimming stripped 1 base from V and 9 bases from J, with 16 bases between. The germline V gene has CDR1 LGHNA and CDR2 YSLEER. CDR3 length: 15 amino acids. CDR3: CASSQGQGSWGEQFF. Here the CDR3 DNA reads TGCGCCAGCAGCCAAGGCCAGGGGTCGTGGGGTGAGCAGTTCTTC.

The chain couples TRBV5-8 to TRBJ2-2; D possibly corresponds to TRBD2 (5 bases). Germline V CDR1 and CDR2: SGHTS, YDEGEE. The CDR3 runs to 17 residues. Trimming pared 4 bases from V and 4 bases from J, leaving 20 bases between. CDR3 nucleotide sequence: TGTGCCAGCAGCCTATGGACTCGTGCAGACTCCACCGGGGAGCTGTTTTTT. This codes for CASSLWTRADSTGELFF.

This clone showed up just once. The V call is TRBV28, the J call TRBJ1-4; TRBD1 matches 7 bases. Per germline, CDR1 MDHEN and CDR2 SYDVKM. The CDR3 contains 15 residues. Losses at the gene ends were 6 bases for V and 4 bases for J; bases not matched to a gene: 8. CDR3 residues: CASRVTGLNNEKLFF. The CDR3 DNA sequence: TGTGCCAGCAGGGTGACAGGGCTAAATAATGAAAAACTGTTTTTT. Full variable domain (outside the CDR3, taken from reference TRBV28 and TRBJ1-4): DVKVTQSSRYLVKRTGEKVFLECVQDMDHENMFWYRQDPGLGLRLIYFSYDVKMKEKGDIPEGYSVSREKKERFSLILESASTNQTSMYLCASRVTGLNNEKLFFGSGTQLSVL.

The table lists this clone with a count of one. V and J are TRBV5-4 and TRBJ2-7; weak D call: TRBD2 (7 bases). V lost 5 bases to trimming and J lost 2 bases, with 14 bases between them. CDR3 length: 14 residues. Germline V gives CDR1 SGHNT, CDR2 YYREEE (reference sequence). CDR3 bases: TGTGCCAGCAGTTGGGGGAGGGGGACCTACGAGCAGTACTTC. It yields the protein CASSWGRGTYEQYF.

The CDR3 loop reads CASSLATSGRSKTYEQYF. CDR3 sequence (DNA): TGCGCCAGCAGCTTGGCCACTAGCGGCCGAAGTAAGACCTACGAGCAGTACTTC. The chain is built from TRBV5-1 and TRBJ2-5, with 8 bases lining up with TRBD2. Gene TRBJ2-7 matches the end of the DNA better, so the J call may be wrong. CDR3 size: 18 residues. Germline V gene lookup returns CDR1 SGHRS and CDR2 YFSETQ.

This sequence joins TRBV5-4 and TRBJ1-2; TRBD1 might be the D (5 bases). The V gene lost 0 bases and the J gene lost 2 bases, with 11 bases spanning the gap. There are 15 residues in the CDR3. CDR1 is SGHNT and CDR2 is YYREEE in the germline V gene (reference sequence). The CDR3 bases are TGTGCCAGCAGCTTGGTTGGCAGGGAAAACTATGGCTACACCTTC. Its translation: CASSLVGRENYGYTF.

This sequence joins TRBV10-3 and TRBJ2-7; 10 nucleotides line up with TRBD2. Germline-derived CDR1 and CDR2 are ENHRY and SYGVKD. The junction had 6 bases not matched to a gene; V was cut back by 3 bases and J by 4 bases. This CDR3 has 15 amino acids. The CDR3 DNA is TGTGCCATCAGTGACCGGGCTAGCGGGAGTTACGAGCAGTACTTC. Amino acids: CAISDRASGSYEQYF.

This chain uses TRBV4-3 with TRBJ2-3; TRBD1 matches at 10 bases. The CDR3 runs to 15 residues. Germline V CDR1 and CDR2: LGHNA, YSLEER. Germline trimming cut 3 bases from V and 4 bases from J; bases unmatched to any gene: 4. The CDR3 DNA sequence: TGCGCCAGCAGCCAGGGACAGGGGATTGCAGATACGCAGTATTTT. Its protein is CASSQGQGIADTQYF.

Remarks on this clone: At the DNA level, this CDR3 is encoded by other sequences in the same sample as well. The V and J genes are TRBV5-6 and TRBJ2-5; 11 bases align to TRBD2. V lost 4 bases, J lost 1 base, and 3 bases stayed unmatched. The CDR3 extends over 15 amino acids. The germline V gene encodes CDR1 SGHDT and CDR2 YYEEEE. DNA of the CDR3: TGTGCCAGCAGCCTTGGACTAGCGGGCCAAGAGACCCAGTACTTC. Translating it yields CASSLGLAGQETQYF.

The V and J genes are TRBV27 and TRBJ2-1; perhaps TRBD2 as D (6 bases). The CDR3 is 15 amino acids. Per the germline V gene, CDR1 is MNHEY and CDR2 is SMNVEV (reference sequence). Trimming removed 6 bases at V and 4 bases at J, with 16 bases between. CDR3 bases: TGTGCCAGCAGGGTTGGCGGGGATGAATACAATGAGCAGTTCTTC. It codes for CASRVGGDEYNEQFF.

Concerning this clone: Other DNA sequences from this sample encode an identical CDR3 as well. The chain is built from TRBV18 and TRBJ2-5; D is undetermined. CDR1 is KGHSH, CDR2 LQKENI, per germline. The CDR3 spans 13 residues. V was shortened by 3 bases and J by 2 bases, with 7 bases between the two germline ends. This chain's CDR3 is CASSPPPQETQYF. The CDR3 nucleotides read TGTGCCAGCTCACCTCCCCCTCAAGAGACCCAGTACTTC.